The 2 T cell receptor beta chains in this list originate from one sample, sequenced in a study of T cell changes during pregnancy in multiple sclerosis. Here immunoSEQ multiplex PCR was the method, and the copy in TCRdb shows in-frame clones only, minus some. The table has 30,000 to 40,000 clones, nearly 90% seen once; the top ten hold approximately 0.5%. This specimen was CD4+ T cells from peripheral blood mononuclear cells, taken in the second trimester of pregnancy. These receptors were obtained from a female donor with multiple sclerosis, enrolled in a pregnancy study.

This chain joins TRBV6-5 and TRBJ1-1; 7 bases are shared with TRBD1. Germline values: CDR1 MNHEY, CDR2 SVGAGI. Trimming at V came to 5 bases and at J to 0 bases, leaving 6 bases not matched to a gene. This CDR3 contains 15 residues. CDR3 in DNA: TGTGCCAGCAGTAATTCCGGGACAGTGAACACTGAAGCTTTCTTT. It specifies CASSNSGTVNTEAFF.

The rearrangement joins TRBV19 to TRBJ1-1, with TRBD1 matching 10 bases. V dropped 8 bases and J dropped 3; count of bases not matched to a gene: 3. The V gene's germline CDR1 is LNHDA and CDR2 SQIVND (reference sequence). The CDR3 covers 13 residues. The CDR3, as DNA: TGTGCCAGTGGGGGACAGGGGTACACTGAAGCTTTCTTT. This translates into CASGGQGYTEAFF.